A single sample is the source of the 9 T cell receptor beta chains below, sequenced in a study of spatial heterogeneity in lung cancer. TCRdb fed the 5' RACE reads into MiXCR, producing one record per CDR3 protein. The table records some 45,000 distinct CDR3 sequences, about 10% of them present only once. Time point: sample taken at primary tumor resection. Whole RNA, which was extracted from tumor, nontumor lung tissue or frozen PBMC, was sequenced without any cell sorting. The sample consisted of PBMCs, taken at surgery. These receptor sequences come from a female donor with early-stage non-small cell lung cancer.

This clonotype has a handful of counts. V is TRBV7-9 and J is TRBJ2-7; tentative D call: TRBD2 (6 bases). Trimming stripped 11 bases from V and 2 bases from J, with 16 bases between. CDR3 length: 13 amino acids. CDR1 is SEHNR, CDR2 FQNEAQ, per germline (reference sequence). The CDR3 here is CALGRGATYEQYF. DNA for the CDR3: TGTGCCCTCGGACGCGGGGCCACCTACGAGCAGTACTTC.

This clonotype has a handful of counts. The chain couples TRBV20-1 to TRBJ1-1; 8 bases match TRBD1. The CDR3 is 13 residues long. Unmatched junction bases numbered 9, after V lost 8 bases and J lost 4 bases. The germline V gene encodes CDR1 DFQATT and CDR2 SNEGSKA (reference sequence). CDR3 amino acids: CSCTQGAVTEAFF. CDR3 DNA sequence: TGCAGTTGTACCCAGGGGGCAGTCACTGAAGCTTTCTTT.

The chain joins TRBV5-1 to TRBJ2-3, with TRBD1 matching 8 bases. V was clipped by 0 bases and J by 3 bases; unmatched bases: 6. The CDR3 contains 16 residues. Germline CDR1 and CDR2: SGHRS and YFSETQ. CDR3 sequence: CASSLADRGRTDTQYF. The CDR3 region has the DNA TGCGCCAGCAGCTTGGCCGACAGGGGAAGGACAGATACGCAGTATTTT.

This clonotype came up a few times. This chain joins TRBV6-5 and TRBJ2-6; D possibly corresponds to TRBD1 (6 bases). Germline CDR1 is MNHEY and CDR2 is SVGAGI. This CDR3 spans 15 amino acids. The V gene lost 4 bases and the J gene lost 1 base, with 8 bases spanning the gap. CDR3 region: CASSSDRSGANVLTF. CDR3 coding DNA: TGTGCCAGCAGTTCGGACAGATCTGGGGCCAACGTCCTGACTTTC.

This clonotype was counted between two and nine times. The genes are TRBV6-1 and TRBJ2-7; 8 bases align to TRBD1. Germline V gives CDR1 MNHNS, CDR2 SASEGT. The CDR3 length is 15 residues. After removal of 6 bases from V and 1 base from J, the junction contained 8 bases not matched to a gene. For the CDR3, the DNA is TGTGCCAGCAGCGAGCCGGGACAGGCGTCCTACGAGCAGTACTTC. Its translation: CASSEPGQASYEQYF.

The chain recombines TRBV4-3 with TRBJ2-1; 7 bases match TRBD2. The germline V gene has CDR1 LGHNA and CDR2 YSLEER. CDR3 length: 15 amino acids. The V and J ends lost 0 bases and 5 bases, in that order; junction bases with no gene match: 4. The CDR3 sequence: CASSQEQGGHNEQFF. The DNA for the CDR3 is TGCGCCAGCAGCCAAGAGCAGGGAGGGCACAATGAGCAGTTCTTC.

This clonotype occurred many times. This chain links TRBV20-1 with TRBJ1-6; D perhaps matches TRBD1 (5 bases). The CDR3 consists of 15 residues. Trimming removed 2 bases from V and 8 bases from J, with 16 bases in between. Germline values: CDR1 DFQATT, CDR2 SNEGSKA (reference sequence). Here the CDR3 reads CSARMGLPGHSPLHF. The DNA for the CDR3 is TGCAGTGCTAGAATGGGACTCCCGGGGCATTCACCCCTCCACTTT.

At least ten counts were recorded for this clonotype. The chain joins TRBV29-1 to TRBJ1-1; no reliable D call. V was cut by 4 bases and J by 6 bases, with 12 bases left in between. The CDR3 runs to 12 residues. Germline assignment: CDR1 SQVTM and CDR2 ANQGSEA. CDR3 in amino acids: CSVVTRPSEAFF. CDR3 sequence (DNA): TGCAGCGTTGTAACCCGACCTTCTGAAGCTTTCTTT.

This clonotype was counted between two and nine times. The V gene is TRBV10-3, the J gene TRBJ1-6, with D possibly matching TRBD1 (5 bases). In germline, CDR1 is ENHRY, CDR2 SYGVKD. Between the trimmed V and J ends, which lost 0 bases and 9 bases, there was a span of 12 bases. The CDR3 is made up of 15 amino acids. In DNA form, the CDR3 reads TGTGCCATCAGTGAGTCTTCCGGGGGGGTTTCACCCCTCCACTTT. Translating gives CAISESSGGVSPLHF.